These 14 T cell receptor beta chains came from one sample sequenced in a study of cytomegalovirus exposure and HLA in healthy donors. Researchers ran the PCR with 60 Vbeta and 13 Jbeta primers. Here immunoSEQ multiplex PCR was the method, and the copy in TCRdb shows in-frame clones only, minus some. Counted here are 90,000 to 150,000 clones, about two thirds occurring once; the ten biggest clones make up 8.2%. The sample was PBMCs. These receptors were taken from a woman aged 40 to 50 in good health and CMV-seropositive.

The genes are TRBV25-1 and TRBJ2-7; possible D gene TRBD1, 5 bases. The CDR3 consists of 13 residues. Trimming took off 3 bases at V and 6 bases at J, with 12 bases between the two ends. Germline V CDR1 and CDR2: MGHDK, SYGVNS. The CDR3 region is CASSDQQGSEQYF. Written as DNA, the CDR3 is TGTGCCAGCAGTGATCAGCAGGGATCCGAGCAGTACTTC.

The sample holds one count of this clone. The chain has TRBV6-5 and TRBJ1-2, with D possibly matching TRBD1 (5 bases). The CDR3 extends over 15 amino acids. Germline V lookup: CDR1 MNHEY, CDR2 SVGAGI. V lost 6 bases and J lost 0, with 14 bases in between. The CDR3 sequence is CASRRGTSPNYGYTF. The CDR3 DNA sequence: TGTGCCAGCAGGCGCGGGACCTCTCCTAACTATGGCTACACCTTC.

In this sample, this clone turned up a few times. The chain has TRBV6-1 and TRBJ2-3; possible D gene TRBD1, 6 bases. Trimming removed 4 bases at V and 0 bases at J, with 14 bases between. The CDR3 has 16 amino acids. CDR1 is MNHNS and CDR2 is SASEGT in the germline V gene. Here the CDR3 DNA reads TGTGCCAGCAGTGCCCACAGAGGGGGTAGCACAGATACGCAGTATTTT. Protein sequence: CASSAHRGGSTDTQYF.

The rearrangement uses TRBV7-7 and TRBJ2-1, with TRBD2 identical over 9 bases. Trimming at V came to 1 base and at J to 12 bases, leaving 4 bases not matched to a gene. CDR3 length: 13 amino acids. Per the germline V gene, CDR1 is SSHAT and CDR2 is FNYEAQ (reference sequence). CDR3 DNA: TGTGCCAGCAGCTTAGGGAGCGGGGGGTGGCAGTTCTTC. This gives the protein CASSLGSGGWQFF. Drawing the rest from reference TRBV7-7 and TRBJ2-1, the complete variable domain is GAGVSQSPRYKVTKRGQDVTLRCDPISSHATLYWYQQALGQGPEFLTYFNYEAQPDKSGLPSDRFSAERPEGSISTLTIQRTEQRDSAMYRCASSLGSGGWQFFGPGTRLTVL.

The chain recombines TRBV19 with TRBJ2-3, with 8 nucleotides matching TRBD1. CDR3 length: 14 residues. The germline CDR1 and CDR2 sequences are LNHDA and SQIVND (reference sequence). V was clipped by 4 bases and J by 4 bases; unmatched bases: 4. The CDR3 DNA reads TGTGCCAGTAGTAGTCAGGGGGCAGCAGATACGCAGTATTTT. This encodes CASSSQGAADTQYF.

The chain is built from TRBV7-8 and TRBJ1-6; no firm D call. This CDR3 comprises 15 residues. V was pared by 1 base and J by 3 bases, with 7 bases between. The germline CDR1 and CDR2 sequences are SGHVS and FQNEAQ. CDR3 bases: TGTGCCAGCAGCTTAGACTACTACTATAATTCACCCCTCCACTTT. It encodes CASSLDYYYNSPLHF.

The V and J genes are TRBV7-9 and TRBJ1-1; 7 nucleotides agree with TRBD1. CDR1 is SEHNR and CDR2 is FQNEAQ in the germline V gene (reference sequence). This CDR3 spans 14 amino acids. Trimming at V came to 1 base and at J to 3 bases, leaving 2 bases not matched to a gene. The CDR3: CASSLGDSHTEAFF. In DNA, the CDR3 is TGTGCCAGCAGCTTAGGGGACAGCCACACTGAAGCTTTCTTT.

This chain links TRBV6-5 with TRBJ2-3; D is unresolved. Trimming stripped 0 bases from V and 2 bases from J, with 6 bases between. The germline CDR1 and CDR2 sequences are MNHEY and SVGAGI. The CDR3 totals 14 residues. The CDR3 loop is CASSYSAVTDTQYF. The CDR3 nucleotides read TGTGCCAGCAGTTACTCGGCAGTCACAGATACGCAGTATTTT.

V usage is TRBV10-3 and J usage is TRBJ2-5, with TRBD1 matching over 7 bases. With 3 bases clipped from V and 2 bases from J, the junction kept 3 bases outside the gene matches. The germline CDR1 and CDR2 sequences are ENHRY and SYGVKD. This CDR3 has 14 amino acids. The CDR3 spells CAISEDRVQETQYF. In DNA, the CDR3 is TGTGCCATCAGTGAAGACAGGGTGCAAGAGACCCAGTACTTC.

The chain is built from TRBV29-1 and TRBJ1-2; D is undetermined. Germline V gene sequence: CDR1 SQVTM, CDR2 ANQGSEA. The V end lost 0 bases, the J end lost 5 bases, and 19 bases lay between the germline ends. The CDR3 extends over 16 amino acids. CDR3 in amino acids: CSVEENFGHLEYGYTF. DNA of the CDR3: TGCAGCGTTGAAGAAAATTTTGGCCATTTGGAGTATGGCTACACCTTC.

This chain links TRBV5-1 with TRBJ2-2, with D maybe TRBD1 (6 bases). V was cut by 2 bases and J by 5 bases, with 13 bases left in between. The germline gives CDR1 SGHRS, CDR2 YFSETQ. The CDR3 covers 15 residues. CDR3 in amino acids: CASSFRQDSTGELFF. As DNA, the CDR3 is TGCGCCAGCAGCTTCCGACAGGATTCAACCGGGGAGCTGTTTTTT.

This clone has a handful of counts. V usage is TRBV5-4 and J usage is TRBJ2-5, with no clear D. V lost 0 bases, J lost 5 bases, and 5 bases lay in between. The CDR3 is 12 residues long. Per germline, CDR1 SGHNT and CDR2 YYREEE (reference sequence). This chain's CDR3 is CASSLARETQYF. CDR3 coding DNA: TGTGCCAGCAGCTTGGCCAGGGAGACCCAGTACTTC.

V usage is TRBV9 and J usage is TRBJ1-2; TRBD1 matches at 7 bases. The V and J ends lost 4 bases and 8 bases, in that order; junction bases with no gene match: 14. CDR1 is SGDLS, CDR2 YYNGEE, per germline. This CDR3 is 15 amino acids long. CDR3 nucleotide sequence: TGTGCCAGCAGCCCCATAGGGGGACAGCGAGGCGGCTACACCTTC. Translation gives CASSPIGGQRGGYTF.

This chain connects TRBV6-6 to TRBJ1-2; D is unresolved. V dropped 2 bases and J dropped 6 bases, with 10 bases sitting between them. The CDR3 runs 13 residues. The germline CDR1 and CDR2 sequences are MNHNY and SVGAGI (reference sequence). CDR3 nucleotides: TGTGCCAGCAGTTACGGAGGGAAAGATGGCTACACCTTC. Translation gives CASSYGGKDGYTF.